The present T cell receptor (beta chain) was sequenced within a study of T cell repertoires in cytomegalovirus infection. Across the study: Public TCR beta signatures provided an indication of both CMV infection and a matching HLA type.

Findings and limits, study-wide: The ex vivo response showed dominance by HLA-C-restricted CMV-specific TCR beta clonotypes.

Only a few counts were recorded for this clonotype. The antigen is not known. MiXCR, applied by TCRdb to the reads, yields one record per CDR3 protein. The table lists about 180,000 distinct CDR3 sequences, around an eighth of them singletons, with 25% to 30% in the top ten. The germline V and J ends were trimmed by 6 bases and 2 bases, with 23 bases remaining between them. CDR3 length: 17 residues. This sequence joins TRBV12-3 or TRBV12-4 and TRBJ2-7, with D perhaps matching TRBD1 (5 bases). This TCR was sampled from a human donor in good health (CMV status not recorded). Some clones in this sample may be carry-over from other donors' samples. The sequenced sample consisted of PBMCs. The CDR3 spells CASSPQALTENTYEQYF. CDR3 bases: TGTGCCAGCAGCCCGCAGGCTTTGACAGAAAACACCTACGAGCAGTACTTC.